The 28 T cell receptor beta chains reported below all come from one sample, sequenced in a study of T cells in women clearing cervical HPV infection. This table comes from immunoSEQ multiplex PCR, and its TCRdb copy is limited to in-frame clones, with some not included. With some 30,000 clones in the sample, the ten largest clones hold approximately 6.8%. The sample was blood buffy coat. These receptors originate from a woman aged 18-70 years with a cervical HPV16 infection that either progressed to CIN3+ or cleared (not recorded which).

Points on this clone: The read ends 3 residues before the CDR3 terminus; that terminus is restored from the germline J gene. The chain has TRBV7-2 and TRBJ2-3, with D perhaps TRBD2 (5 bases). This CDR3 has 14 residues. From germline, CDR1 is SGHTA and CDR2 FQGNSA. CDR3 residues: CASSLDRGMETQYF. The CDR3 DNA, read in part, is TGTGCCAGCAGCTTAGATCGGGGAATGGAGACG.

CDR3 in amino acids: CSARGTSGTEPMTYEQYF. CDR3 bases read: TGCAGTGCTAGAGGGACTAGCGGGACAGAGCCGATGACCTACGAG. This sequence joins TRBV20-1 and TRBJ2-7; 12 bases are shared with TRBD2. The read halts 3 residues ahead of the CDR3 end, with the missing end drawn from the germline J gene. V was pared by 1 base and J by 2 bases, with 12 bases of the junction left unmatched. CDR1 and CDR2 from the germline V gene are DFQATT and SNEGSKA (reference sequence). This CDR3 is 18 amino acids long.

With respect to this clone: The sequence runs out 3 residues before the end of the CDR3; the remainder is reconstructed from the germline J gene. The rearrangement uses TRBV5-4 and TRBJ2-5, with 9 nucleotides matching TRBD2. This CDR3 has 15 amino acids. The germline CDR1 and CDR2 sequences are SGHNT and YYREEE (reference sequence). The V gene end was trimmed by 2 bases and the J gene end by 0 bases; junction bases not matched to a gene: 2. The DNA read from the CDR3 is TGTGCCAGCAGCTTTAAGCGGGGGGACCAAGAGACC. Its translation: CASSFKRGDQET. The entire CDR3 is CASSFKRGDQETQYF.

On this clone itself: The read comes to an end 3 residues before the CDR3 does, leaving the germline J gene to fill in the end. The chain carries TRBV18 and TRBJ1-1; 12 nucleotides agree with TRBD1. From germline, CDR1 is KGHSH and CDR2 LQKENI. The ends lost 5 bases at V and 1 base at J; junction bases unmatched: 8. The CDR3 is made up of 17 amino acids. CDR3 protein: CASSAGTGGWENTEAFF. The CDR3 bases that were read are TGTGCCAGCTCAGCGGGGACAGGGGGCTGGGAGAACACTGAA.

To note about this clone: The read halts 3 residues ahead of the CDR3 end, with the missing end drawn from the germline J gene. This CDR3 is also generated by other DNA sequences in the sample. The chain has TRBV7-9 and TRBJ2-3, with D possibly being TRBD2 (6 bases). With 6 bases removed from V and 2 bases from J, the gap between germline ends came to 15 bases. The CDR3 has 15 residues. In germline, CDR1 is SEHNR, CDR2 FQNEAQ (reference sequence). The CDR3 is CASSMDGLTTDTQYF. The sequenced part of the CDR3 DNA is TGTGCCAGCAGTATGGACGGACTAACCACAGATACG.

For this clone: The CDR3 end falls 3 residues outside the read, so it is completed with the germline J gene. This chain joins TRBV12-3 or TRBV12-4 and TRBJ2-1; the D gene is possibly TRBD2 (7 bases). The CDR3 runs 12 residues. The V and J ends lost 6 bases and 9 bases respectively, with 12 bases between them. The covered CDR3 bases are TGTGCCAGCAGGGGGGGGCTGTCTGAG. Its protein is CASRGGLSE. The whole CDR3 protein reads CASRGGLSEQFF.

Concerning this clone: The CDR3 goes on 3 residues after the read ends, and that part is filled in from the germline J gene. J is TRBJ2-3 and V is TRBV7-8; 11 bases are a match to TRBD2. Germline V lookup: CDR1 SGHVS, CDR2 FQNEAQ. This CDR3 contains 15 residues. CDR3 amino acids: CASRIAGGPWETQYF. CDR3 DNA (partial): TGTGCCAGCAGGATAGCGGGGGGGCCGTGGGAGACG.

Turning to this clone: Coverage ceases 3 residues before the CDR3 finishes, and the germline J gene fills in the end. The chain links TRBV19 to TRBJ1-1; D is possibly TRBD1 (5 bases). The CDR3 sequence is 13 residues long. Germline V gene data show CDR1 as LNHDA and CDR2 as SQIVND (reference sequence). Deletions cut 3 bases from V and 6 bases from J, with 11 bases between. The CDR3: CASSMQGWAEAFF. The sequenced part of the CDR3 DNA is TGTGCCAGTAGTATGCAGGGCTGGGCTGAA.

As for this clone: Coverage ceases 3 residues before the CDR3 finishes, and the germline J gene fills in the end. The chain carries TRBV6-1 and TRBJ1-2; D not resolved. This CDR3 is 13 amino acids long. Per the germline V gene, CDR1 is MNHNS and CDR2 is SASEGT. The V end lost 1 base, the J end lost 2 bases, and 5 bases lay between the germline ends. CDR3 in amino acids: CASSEDRNYGYTF. Incomplete CDR3 DNA: TGTGCCAGCAGTGAAGACAGAAACTATGGC.

As concerns this clone: The CDR3 extends 3 residues past the end of the read, so its final part is completed from the germline J gene. V and J are TRBV6-2 or TRBV6-3 and TRBJ1-5, with 7 bases that match TRBD1. This CDR3 contains 14 residues. Trimming removed 2 bases from V and 4 bases from J; junction bases left unmatched: 2. Germline loops: CDR1 MNHEY, CDR2 SVGEGT. Partial CDR3 DNA: TGTGCCAGCAGTTACGGGGACAGAAATCAGCCC. This codes for CASSYGDRNQP. The CDR3, in full, reads CASSYGDRNQPQHF.

Regarding this clone: The read falls 3 residues short of the CDR3 end, and the missing part is taken from the germline J gene. The chain combines TRBV11-2 with TRBJ2-7; D is ambiguous. This CDR3 contains 14 residues. Looked up from germline, CDR1 is SGHAT and CDR2 is FQNNGV. Between the trimmed V and J ends, which lost 0 bases and 6 bases, there was a span of 12 bases. Partial CDR3 DNA: TGTGCCAGCAGCTTAGAGCCGAACTCGGGCGAG. It codes for CASSLEPNSGE. In full, the CDR3 reads CASSLEPNSGEQYF.

Regarding this clone: The CDR3 end lies 3 residues beyond the end of the read and is filled in from the germline J gene. This chain connects TRBV30 to TRBJ1-1; maybe TRBD1 (5 bases). Per germline, CDR1 GTSNPN and CDR2 SVGIG (reference sequence). This CDR3 has 14 amino acids. Trimming took 1 base from V and 3 from J, leaving 12 bases between them. CDR3: CAWSGQQEYTEAFF. The DNA read from the CDR3 is TGTGCCTGGAGTGGCCAACAGGAATACACTGAA.

As regards this clone: The read falls 3 residues short of the CDR3 end, and the missing part is taken from the germline J gene. The gene calls are TRBV6-1 and TRBJ2-3; 8 positions match TRBD2. Trimming took 2 bases from V and 6 from J; bases not matched to a gene: 10. The CDR3 has 16 amino acids. Germline assignment: CDR1 MNHNS and CDR2 SASEGT. Incomplete CDR3 DNA: TGTGCCAGCAGTGAAATTTTCGGGGGGGGCCGGGATACG. It is translated as CASSEIFGGGRDT. The whole CDR3 reads CASSEIFGGGRDTQYF.

Of note for this clone: The sequence runs out 3 residues before the end of the CDR3; the remainder is reconstructed from the germline J gene. This chain connects TRBV20-1 to TRBJ1-2; weak D call: TRBD1 (6 bases). The CDR3 covers 12 residues. Looked up from germline, CDR1 is DFQATT and CDR2 is SNEGSKA (reference sequence). The V end lost 5 bases, the J end lost 2 bases, and 9 bases lay between the germline ends. The part of the CDR3 DNA that was read is TGCAGTGCTCGAACAGGGAACTATGGC. Its translation: CSARTGNYG. The whole CDR3 sequence reads CSARTGNYGYTF.

As concerns this clone: The read finishes 3 residues shy of the CDR3 end, and the germline J gene is used to complete it. The chain has TRBV7-2 and TRBJ1-2; 12 nucleotides align to TRBD1. Germline CDR1 reads SGHTA; CDR2 reads FQGNSA. The CDR3 sequence is 14 residues long. CDR3 residues: CASSWDRGPSGYTF. The covered CDR3 bases are TGTGCCAGCAGCTGGGACAGGGGGCCGAGCGGC.

Concerning this clone: Coverage ceases 3 residues before the CDR3 finishes, and the germline J gene fills in the end. V gene TRBV7-2 combines with J gene TRBJ1-6, with 7 bases that match TRBD1. V lost 10 bases, J lost 7 bases, and 7 bases stayed unmatched. The CDR3 spans 13 residues. Germline-derived CDR1 and CDR2 are SGHTA and FQGNSA. CDR3 sequence reads: CATRGQTNSPLHF. The covered CDR3 bases are TGTGCCACGCGGGGACAGACGAATTCACCC. The full variable domain, in which reference TRBV7-2 and TRBJ1-6 provide the parts outside the CDR3, is GAGVSQSPSNKVTEKGKDVELRCDPISGHTALYWYRQSLGQGLEFLIYFQGNSAPDKSGLPSDRFSAERTGGSVSTLTIQRTQQEDSAVYLCATRGQTNSPLHFGNGTRLTVT.

Remarks on this clone: Read data end 3 residues before the CDR3 end; the end is taken from the germline J gene. The V gene is TRBV7-2, the J gene TRBJ1-2; D call uncertain. The germline V gene has CDR1 SGHTA and CDR2 FQGNSA. The CDR3 consists of 11 residues. Between the trimmed V and J ends, which lost 4 bases and 4 bases, there was a span of 4 bases. The part of the CDR3 DNA that was read is TGTGCCAGCAGCTCCCTCTATGGC. Residues: CASSSLYG. The whole CDR3 sequence reads CASSSLYGYTF.

About this clone: Read sequence stops 3 residues before the CDR3 end, and the germline J gene provides the missing end. The rearrangement uses TRBV29-1 and TRBJ2-2; 8 positions agree with TRBD1. CDR3 length: 16 residues. The V gene's germline CDR1 is SQVTM and CDR2 ANQGSEA. The V and J ends lost 3 bases and 4 bases, in that order; junction bases with no gene match: 10. The CDR3 is CSVEWTGPYSTGELFF. CDR3 bases read: TGCAGCGTTGAGTGGACAGGGCCCTACTCCACCGGGGAG.

The CDR3 loop reads CASTPDSAIYGNQPQHF. The part of the CDR3 DNA that was read is TGTGCCAGCACCCCGGACAGTGCTATTTATGGCAATCAGCCC. The chain combines TRBV2 with TRBJ1-5; D is possibly TRBD1 (6 bases). The sequenced fragment ends 3 residues before the CDR3 boundary, so the rest is inferred from the germline J gene. The CDR3 contains 17 residues. Germline CDR1 reads SNHLY; CDR2 reads FYNNEI. Trimming removed 7 bases at V and 2 bases at J, with 21 bases between.

A remark on this clone: From the germline J gene comes the end of the CDR3, since the read stops 3 residues before it. This chain links TRBV19 with TRBJ1-5; 8 nucleotides line up with TRBD1. The length of the CDR3 is 16 residues. CDR1 LNHDA and CDR2 SQIVND come from the germline V gene (reference sequence). The V segment lost 3 bases and the J segment 0 bases; nucleotides outside the gene matches: 4. Partial CDR3 DNA: TGTGCCAGTAGTATCGGGACAGGCCTTAGCAATCAGCCC. This translates into CASSIGTGLSNQP. The complete CDR3 reads CASSIGTGLSNQPQHF. The full variable domain, rest sourced from reference TRBV19 and TRBJ1-5, is DGGITQSPKYLFRKEGQNVTLSCEQNLNHDAMYWYRQDPGQGLRLIYYSQIVNDFQKGDIAEGYSVSREKKESFPLTVTSAQKNPTAFYLCASSIGTGLSNQPQHFGDGTRLSIL.

For this clone: The sequenced fragment ends 3 residues before the CDR3 boundary, so the rest is inferred from the germline J gene. The chain joins TRBV5-1 to TRBJ2-5; 7 bases fit TRBD2. Trimming removed 4 bases from V and 2 bases from J; junction bases left unmatched: 5. Germline-derived CDR1 and CDR2 are SGHRS and YFSETQ. CDR3 length: 14 amino acids. Here the CDR3 reads CASSPAGLQETQYF. The sequenced part of the CDR3 DNA is TGCGCCAGCAGCCCAGCGGGGCTTCAAGAGACC.

About this clone: The read terminates 3 residues before the CDR3 end, so the remaining end is supplied by the germline J gene. The chain uses TRBV10-3 and TRBJ2-3, with D possibly matching TRBD2 (7 bases). Germline V gene lookup returns CDR1 ENHRY and CDR2 SYGVKD. The CDR3 loop spans 14 amino acids. The DNA read from the CDR3 is TGTGCCATCAGTGCGGGCGGGGGACAAGAGACG. It yields the protein CAISAGGGQET. The CDR3 in full is CAISAGGGQETQYF.

About this clone itself: The CDR3 end lies 3 residues beyond the end of the read and is filled in from the germline J gene. The rearrangement joins TRBV7-2 to TRBJ1-4; D is uncertain. The CDR3 has 15 residues. The germline CDR1 and CDR2 sequences are SGHTA and FQGNSA. CDR3 region: CASSFSTQNNSPLFF. CDR3 bases read: TGTGCCAGCAGCTTTAGTACACAGAATAATTCACCA.

About this clone: The read terminates 3 residues ahead of where the CDR3 ends, so the germline J gene completes it. This chain uses TRBV5-1 with TRBJ1-4; 9 nucleotides line up with TRBD1. J lost 10 bases, V lost 2 bases, and 18 bases had no gene match. CDR3 length: 18 amino acids. Germline CDR1 SGHRS, CDR2 YFSETQ. The DNA read from the CDR3 is TGCGCCAGCAGCTTCCTTCTGAATCCGGGACAGGGTGAAGGAAAA. Translating gives CASSFLLNPGQGEGK. The CDR3 reads in full as CASSFLLNPGQGEGKLFF.

Incomplete CDR3 DNA: TGTGCCAGCAGCTTTCCCCCCGGGACAGGGGATGGT. Protein product: CASSFPPGTGDG. From start to end, the CDR3 is CASSFPPGTGDGQYF. V gene TRBV7-2 combines with J gene TRBJ2-4, with 10 nucleotides matching TRBD1. The CDR3 is cut off 3 residues early in the read; its end comes from the germline J gene. CDR1 and CDR2 from the germline V gene are SGHTA and FQGNSA. The CDR3 covers 15 residues.

Of note for this clone: The CDR3 extends 3 residues past the end of the read, so its final part is completed from the germline J gene. The V gene is TRBV30, the J gene TRBJ1-2; TRBD1 aligns across 8 bases. This CDR3 region has 13 residues. Per germline, CDR1 GTSNPN and CDR2 SVGIG (reference sequence). The covered CDR3 bases are TGTGCCTGGCAGGGGGCGAACACAGATACC. Protein: CAWQGANTDT. The whole CDR3 protein is CAWQGANTDTYTF.

A remark on this clone: The sequenced fragment ends 3 residues before the CDR3 boundary, so the rest is inferred from the germline J gene. V usage is TRBV5-4 and J usage is TRBJ2-7; TRBD1 matches at 8 bases. Germline V lookup: CDR1 SGHNT, CDR2 YYREEE (reference sequence). This CDR3 spans 14 amino acids. V lost 5 bases and J lost 2; bases outside the gene matches: 6. CDR3 amino acids: CASRSAGGPYEQYF. The CDR3 DNA, read in part, is TGTGCCAGCAGATCCGCAGGGGGCCCCTACGAG.

For this clone: The DNA ends 3 residues before the CDR3 does, and the rest of the CDR3 is filled in from the germline J gene. The gene calls are TRBV5-6 and TRBJ1-6; 8 bases line up with TRBD1. Germline CDR1 is SGHDT and CDR2 is YYEEEE. Unmatched junction bases numbered 4, after V lost 4 bases and J lost 7 bases. CDR3 length equals 14 residues. CDR3 sequence reads: CASSTDRENSPLHF. CDR3 DNA, as far as it was read: TGTGCCAGCAGCACGGACAGGGAAAATTCACCC.